This TCR beta chain was identified during a study of blood T cell repertoires in COVID-19 (dated by TCRdb to 2019 to 2021). About the investigation overall: Samples from collaborators originated in the United States, Italy and Spain and spanned both the acute and convalescent phases of COVID-19. Where available, HLA class I and class II types were obtained from metadata supplied by the sample provider rather than from assay-based typing. Sample metadata almost always included a de-identified subject ID, COVID-19 status, age in years and sex. The samples were drawn from two sources: the first 160 participants of the ongoing ImmuneRACE study, and 1,200 or so subjects contributed by 6 global collaborators. Deeply sampled blood TCRbeta repertoires from subjects exposed to, actively infected with, or recovered from COVID-19 were included in the dataset. The material from the prospective study consisted of cDNA or gDNA derived from T cells, B-cell-depleted T cells, or PBMCs. The repertoires were released in a freely available public database meant as a resource for research on the immune response to SARS-CoV-2. The paper's findings and limits, for the study overall: The quantity of clinical and demographic metadata differed by source and by participant and was supplied without curation.

TCRbeta CDR3 regions were amplified from genomic DNA by means of the immunoSEQ Assay, a bias-controlled multiplex PCR. Concerning the study's data processing: Nucleated cell counts per sample were estimated from amplification of reference gene primers within the assay. Sequence reads were collapsed and filtered to measure the absolute abundance of every unique TCRbeta CDR3 rearrangement. Productive Simpson clonality was computed per sample as the square root of Simpson's diversity index over productive rearrangements. In TCRdb, the immuneACCESS table is reduced to in-frame sequences with V and J assigned. These tables do not hold every clone; where another copy was compared, an unresolved V gene accounts for under half, and the others remain unexplained. The V and J calls and clone size are taken from that table; D and trimming were inferred from the DNA. The sample table records 15,000 to 20,000 clones; around 90% of these occur just once. Of the sample, roughly 50% falls within the top ten clones.

This clone was observed a single time. Its antigen specificity is not known. The sample holds no much larger clone one base away, and base qualities are not on file. Per the germline V gene, SGDLS is the CDR1 and YYNGEE is the CDR2. The V and J ends are trimmed by 4 bases and 5 bases, leaving 15 bases between them. From cysteine to phenylalanine, the CDR3 is 14 amino acids long. CDR3 DNA is the only sequence kept; it has 42 bases, read in frame from the first base. Each collaborating institution followed its own protocols to collect whole blood in K2EDTA tubes. For TCRbeta analysis, collaborators shipped samples in one of three forms: frozen whole blood, isolated PBMCs, or DNA extracted from either of those sample types.

The sequencing sample was made of peripheral blood. This receptor was identified in a human donor in a cohort sampled during active COVID-19. In this chain, TRBV9 is recombined with TRBJ2-5; TRBD2 is possibly the D segment (5 matching bases). The DNA sequence is TGTGCCAGCAGCACCGGCACTAGTGGCGAGACCCAGTACTTC. This translates into CASSTGTSGETQYF.